The next 21 T cell receptor beta chains were all read from a single sample in a study of T cells after posttransplantation cyclophosphamide. Sequencing used immunoSEQ multiplex PCR; TCRdb keeps in-frame clones, though not all of them. The sample lists fewer than 40,000 clones, over 85% occurring once. The sequenced material came from PBMCs. The source of these receptors is a woman aged 40-49 years with a blood cancer, CMV-positive, and with a related stem cell donor.

The CDR3 DNA reads as TGTGCCAGCAGCTGGACAGGGGATGAGAATGAGCAGTTCTTC. The encoded protein is CASSWTGDENEQFF. The rearrangement joins TRBV7-3 to TRBJ2-1, with TRBD1 matching over 9 bases. CDR1 SGHTA and CDR2 FQGTGA come from the germline V gene. The length of the CDR3 is 14 residues. V dropped 4 bases and J dropped 7; count of bases not matched to a gene: 5. The whole variable domain, filled in from reference TRBV7-3 and TRBJ2-1, reads GAGVSQTPSNKVTEKGKYVELRCDPISGHTALYWYRQSLGQGPEFLIYFQGTGAADDSGLPNDRFFAVRPEGSVSTLKIQRTERGDSAVYLCASSWTGDENEQFFGPGTRLTVL.

V and J are TRBV2 and TRBJ2-7, with 7 bases aligning to TRBD1. Germline trimming cut 2 bases from V and 0 bases from J; bases unmatched to any gene: 7. Looked up from germline, CDR1 is SNHLY and CDR2 is FYNNEI. There are 16 residues in the CDR3. For the CDR3, the DNA is TGTGCCAGCAGTGAAATTGTCGGGACAGCCTCCTACGAGCAGTACTTC. Protein: CASSEIVGTASYEQYF.

This clone appeared once. The rearrangement links TRBV6-4 to TRBJ1-6, with TRBD1 identical over 10 bases. The CDR3 loop spans 16 amino acids. The trim removed 4 bases at V and 7 bases at J, leaving 7 bases unmatched. Germline V gene data show CDR1 as MRHNA and CDR2 as SNTAGT. CDR3 nucleotides: TGTGCCAGCAGTGCCCTCGGGACAGGGGCCAATTCACCCCTCCACTTT. It is translated as CASSALGTGANSPLHF.

The chain couples TRBV15 to TRBJ2-4; weak D call: TRBD2 (6 bases). The V and J ends lost 0 bases and 1 base respectively, with 10 bases between them. Germline CDR1 LNHNV, CDR2 YYDKDF (reference sequence). The CDR3 totals 16 residues. The CDR3 sequence is CATSREGGWAKNIQYF. The CDR3 DNA follows: TGTGCCACCAGCAGAGAAGGAGGGTGGGCCAAAAACATTCAGTACTTC.

This clone was detected once. The chain uses TRBV6-4 and TRBJ1-1; 8 nucleotides match TRBD1. This CDR3 is 12 amino acids long. J lost 9 bases, V lost 5 bases, and 5 bases had no gene match. Germline values: CDR1 MRHNA, CDR2 SNTAGT. The DNA of the CDR3 is TGTGCCAGCAGTCTCGGACAGGGAAAAGCTTTCTTT. Protein: CASSLGQGKAFF.

The rearrangement uses TRBV6-5 and TRBJ2-2, with TRBD1 matching over 8 bases. The germline V gene has CDR1 MNHEY and CDR2 SVGAGI. Trimming took 5 bases from V and 5 from J; bases not matched to a gene: 7. CDR3 length equals 15 residues. CDR3 region: CASSPRQGMTGELFF. CDR3 coding DNA: TGTGCCAGCAGTCCAAGACAGGGGATGACCGGGGAGCTGTTTTTT.

Only one count was recorded for this clone. The V call is TRBV7-6, the J call TRBJ2-1; TRBD2 matches 10 bases. Germline CDR1 and CDR2: SGHVS and FNYEAQ. After removal of 1 base from V and 8 bases from J, the junction contained 8 bases not matched to a gene. The CDR3 extends over 16 amino acids. The CDR3 DNA follows: TGTGCCAGCAGCTTAGGGGGGCTAGCGGGGGTCGATGAGCAGTTCTTC. Its protein is CASSLGGLAGVDEQFF.

The chain has TRBV4-1 and TRBJ2-4; TRBD1 agrees at 10 bases. Germline values: CDR1 MGHRA, CDR2 YSYEKL. The length of the CDR3 is 15 residues. V gave up 0 bases and J gave up 6 bases; unmatched junction bases: 2. Here the CDR3 DNA reads TGCGCCAGCAGCCAAGAAGGACAGGGGGGAAACATTCAGTACTTC. Residues: CASSQEGQGGNIQYF.

The CDR3, as DNA: TGTGCCAGCAGCTTACTCCGTTACGGCACTGAAGCTTTCTTT. The encoded protein is CASSLLRYGTEAFF. The gene calls are TRBV7-2 and TRBJ1-1; no clear D. V was cut by 2 bases and J by 4 bases, with 11 bases left in between. There are 14 residues in the CDR3. CDR1 is SGHTA, CDR2 FQGNSA, per germline.

The chain couples TRBV29-1 to TRBJ1-1, with D tentatively TRBD1 (6 bases). From germline, CDR1 is SQVTM and CDR2 ANQGSEA. Trimming took off 5 bases at V and 6 bases at J, with 10 bases between the two ends. This CDR3 comprises 11 residues. The CDR3 loop is CSVQGRAEAFF. DNA for the CDR3: TGCAGCGTTCAGGGGCGAGCTGAAGCTTTCTTT.

The V call is TRBV27, the J call TRBJ2-5; 11 nucleotides line up with TRBD2. J lost 5 bases, V lost 7 bases, and 12 bases had no gene match. Germline V lookup: CDR1 MNHEY, CDR2 SMNVEV (reference sequence). The CDR3 totals 16 residues. This CDR3 is CASTTLVAGGRETQYF. CDR3 DNA: TGTGCCAGCACCACCTTGGTAGCGGGGGGGCGTGAGACCCAGTACTTC.

The chain joins TRBV6-5 to TRBJ1-2, with D tentatively TRBD1 (6 bases). The CDR3 sequence is 15 residues long. CDR1 is MNHEY, CDR2 SVGAGI, per germline. The germline V and J ends were trimmed by 0 bases and 3 bases, with 11 bases remaining between them. CDR3 amino acids: CASSYSGRGDYGYTF. The DNA of the CDR3 is TGTGCCAGCAGTTACTCGGGCAGGGGAGACTATGGCTACACCTTC.

V and J are TRBV29-1 and TRBJ2-1, with 7 bases lining up with TRBD1. The CDR3 length is 14 residues. V trimming: 2 bases; J trimming: 3 bases; junction bases outside the gene matches: 4. Looked up from germline, CDR1 is SQVTM and CDR2 is ANQGSEA. The CDR3 here is CSVESGQDYNEQFF. Here the CDR3 DNA reads TGCAGCGTTGAATCTGGACAGGACTACAATGAGCAGTTCTTC.

The chain combines TRBV14 with TRBJ1-6; weak D call: TRBD1 (6 bases). This CDR3 spans 18 amino acids. CDR1 SGHDN and CDR2 FVKESK come from the germline V gene. V was clipped by 1 base and J by 9 bases, with 22 bases between them. CDR3 region: CASSQGWGQGQYSSPLHF. CDR3 DNA sequence: TGTGCCAGCAGCCAAGGTTGGGGCCAGGGACAATACAGTTCACCCCTCCACTTT.

The genes are TRBV6-5 and TRBJ1-1, with D maybe TRBD1 (5 bases). There are 15 residues in the CDR3. Germline loops: CDR1 MNHEY, CDR2 SVGAGI. The ends were cut back, 5 bases at V and 4 bases at J, with 17 bases in the middle. The CDR3 region is CASSRVGQGGTEAFF. The CDR3 DNA sequence: TGTGCCAGCAGTCGAGTGGGGCAGGGCGGCACTGAAGCTTTCTTT.

This clone was detected a few times. The chain couples TRBV6-5 to TRBJ2-7; possible D gene TRBD1, 6 bases. Germline CDR1 reads MNHEY; CDR2 reads SVGAGI. Between the trimmed V and J ends, which lost 3 bases and 3 bases, there was a span of 15 bases. The CDR3 sequence is 15 residues long. The CDR3 DNA follows: TGTGCCAGCAGTTATTTTCCGGGACAACGCTACGAGCAGTACTTC. The encoded protein is CASSYFPGQRYEQYF.

The chain uses TRBV2 and TRBJ2-7; 7 bases map to TRBD2. The CDR3 is made up of 14 amino acids. The V gene's germline CDR1 is SNHLY and CDR2 FYNNEI. With V trimmed by 8 bases and J by 2 bases, 9 bases remained unmatched. The CDR3 loop is CASREAGRAYEQYF. CDR3 DNA: TGTGCCAGCCGCGAGGCAGGGAGGGCCTACGAGCAGTACTTC.

This chain uses TRBV5-4 with TRBJ2-3; D may be TRBD1 (6 bases). The CDR3 consists of 14 residues. Germline V lookup: CDR1 SGHNT, CDR2 YYREEE (reference sequence). The V end was cut by 4 bases, the J end by 5 bases, with 14 bases between. The CDR3 nucleotides read TGTGCCAGCAGCGCCTTACAGGGTCAAGATACGCAGTATTTT. Translating gives CASSALQGQDTQYF.

The chain couples TRBV6-5 to TRBJ1-2, with D perhaps TRBD1 (5 bases). V was cut by 6 bases and J by 4 bases, with 18 bases left in between. CDR3 size: 15 residues. Germline V gives CDR1 MNHEY, CDR2 SVGAGI. The CDR3 nucleotides are TGTGCCAGCAGAAAGGGTGCAGGGCAATCCTATGGCTACACCTTC. Protein: CASRKGAGQSYGYTF.

The chain uses TRBV27 and TRBJ1-1; perhaps TRBD1 as D (6 bases). The CDR3 extends over 17 amino acids. CDR1 is MNHEY and CDR2 is SMNVEV in the germline V gene (reference sequence). The germline V and J ends were trimmed by 8 bases and 5 bases, with 27 bases remaining between them. The CDR3: CASCPTWGGRGSTEAFF. CDR3 DNA: TGTGCCAGCTGTCCGACTTGGGGGGGCCGGGGATCAACTGAAGCTTTCTTT.

The J gene is TRBJ2-2, the V gene TRBV28; 9 nucleotides line up with TRBD1. Germline trimming cut 5 bases from V and 3 bases from J; bases unmatched to any gene: 4. In germline, CDR1 is MDHEN, CDR2 SYDVKM. CDR3 length: 15 residues. DNA of the CDR3: TGTGCCAGCAGTGGGACAGGGAGAGACACCGGGGAGCTGTTTTTT. Protein sequence: CASSGTGRDTGELFF.